This TCR beta chain was captured in a study of blood T cell repertoires in COVID-19. CDR1 and CDR2 from the germline V gene are LNHDA and SQIVND (reference sequence). The V segment lost 6 bases and the J segment 8 bases; nucleotides outside the gene matches: 9. The CDR3 consists of 15 residues. Method: immunoSEQ multiplex PCR; TCRdb's copy keeps in-frame clones and lacks some. This table holds some 78,000 clones, 90% found once. Sequencing used peripheral blood. The chain couples TRBV19 to TRBJ2-1; 11 bases align to TRBD2. The TCR sequence derives from a woman over 75 with active or convalescent COVID-19. The CDR3 region is CASSRSLAGADEQFF. In DNA form, the CDR3 reads TGTGCCAGTAGCCGGTCACTAGCGGGAGCGGATGAGCAGTTCTTC.